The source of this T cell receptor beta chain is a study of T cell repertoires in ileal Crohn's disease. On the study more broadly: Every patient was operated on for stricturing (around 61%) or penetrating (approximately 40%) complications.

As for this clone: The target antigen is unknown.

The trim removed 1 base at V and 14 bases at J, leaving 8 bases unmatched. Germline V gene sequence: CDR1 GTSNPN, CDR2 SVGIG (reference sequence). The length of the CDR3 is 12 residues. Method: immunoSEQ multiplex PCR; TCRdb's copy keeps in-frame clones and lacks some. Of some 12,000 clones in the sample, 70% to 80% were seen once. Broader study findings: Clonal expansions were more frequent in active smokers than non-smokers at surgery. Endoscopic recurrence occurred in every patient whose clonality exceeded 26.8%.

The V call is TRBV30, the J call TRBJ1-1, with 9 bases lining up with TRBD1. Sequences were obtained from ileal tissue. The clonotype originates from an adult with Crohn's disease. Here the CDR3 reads CAWSETGGKWFF. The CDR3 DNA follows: TGTGCCTGGAGTGAGACAGGGGGTAAGTGGTTCTTT.